Presented here are 10 T cell receptor beta chains from one specimen sequenced in a study of blood T cell repertoires in COVID-19. Produced via immunoSEQ multiplex PCR; TCRdb's table is partial and in-frame only. The table includes about 220,000 clones, about 85% detected once. The material sequenced was peripheral blood. The receptors shown here come from a man aged 50 to 60 who had recovered from COVID-19.

The CDR3 DNA reads as TGCGCCACCCGGACAGTTATGACCTACGAGCAGTACTTC. Translation gives CATRTVMTYEQYF. V gene TRBV10-2 combines with J gene TRBJ2-7, with D maybe TRBD1 (6 bases). CDR1 is WSHSY and CDR2 is SAAADI in the germline V gene. The V end was cut by 10 bases, the J end by 2 bases, with 15 bases between. The CDR3 length is 13 residues.

The chain uses TRBV2 and TRBJ2-1; D might be TRBD2 (6 bases). Trimming shortened V by 4 bases and J by 1 base, and 11 bases separated the two germline ends. The CDR3 has 15 amino acids. Germline-derived CDR1 and CDR2 are SNHLY and FYNNEI. The chain's CDR3 is CASSGTGLSYNEQFF. CDR3 nucleotides: TGTGCCAGCAGTGGGACGGGACTGTCCTACAATGAGCAGTTCTTC.

The chain carries TRBV27 and TRBJ2-5, with 9 bases identical to TRBD1. Germline V gene lookup returns CDR1 MNHEY and CDR2 SMNVEV (reference sequence). The CDR3 is 15 residues long. The junction had 6 bases not matched to a gene; V was cut back by 5 bases and J by 2 bases. The chain's CDR3 is CASSPRTGVQETQYF. The CDR3 DNA follows: TGTGCCAGCAGTCCCCGGACAGGGGTACAAGAGACCCAGTACTTC.

The chain uses TRBV6-1 and TRBJ1-2, with no clear D. The CDR3 length is 12 residues. Germline lookup yields CDR1 MNHNS and CDR2 SASEGT. V gave up 3 bases and J gave up 1 base, with 3 bases separating them. The CDR3 DNA reads as TGTGCCAGCAGTGAGAGTAACTATGGCTACACCTTC. The encoded protein is CASSESNYGYTF.

The chain links TRBV28 to TRBJ2-5, with TRBD1 identical over 8 bases. CDR1 and CDR2 (germline): MDHEN, SYDVKM. Trimming took 10 bases from V and 4 from J; bases not matched to a gene: 14. The CDR3 loop spans 15 amino acids. For the CDR3, the DNA is TGTGCCATCGTAGGCCATGGCAGGGGGCGAGAGACCCAGTACTTC. The encoded protein is CAIVGHGRGRETQYF. The whole variable domain, filled in from reference TRBV28 and TRBJ2-5, reads DVKVTQSSRYLVKRTGEKVFLECVQDMDHENMFWYRQDPGLGLRLIYFSYDVKMKEKGDIPEGYSVSREKKERFSLILESASTNQTSMYLCAIVGHGRGRETQYFGPGTRLLVL.

V and J are TRBV5-1 and TRBJ1-2; 9 nucleotides line up with TRBD1. The CDR3 consists of 14 residues. Germline assignment: CDR1 SGHRS and CDR2 YFSETQ. V dropped 3 bases and J dropped 6; count of bases not matched to a gene: 6. DNA for the CDR3: TGCGCCAGCAGCTGGGGACAGGGCGGAGATGGCTACACCTTC. This sequence encodes CASSWGQGGDGYTF.

V and J are TRBV18 and TRBJ2-7, with 10 bases matching TRBD2. The germline gives CDR1 KGHSH, CDR2 LQKENI. The trim removed 5 bases at V and 6 bases at J, leaving 10 bases unmatched. CDR3 length equals 15 residues. In DNA form, the CDR3 reads TGTGCCAGCTCAGCGGGACTAGCGTCCTCCGCCGAGCAGTACTTC. Amino acid sequence: CASSAGLASSAEQYF. Full variable domain (outside the CDR3, taken from reference TRBV18 and TRBJ2-7): NAGVMQNPRHLVRRRGQEARLRCSPMKGHSHVYWYRQLPEEGLKFMVYLQKENIIDESGMPKERFSAEFPKEGPSILRIQQVVRGDSAAYFCASSAGLASSAEQYFGPGTRLTVT.

The rearrangement joins TRBV30 to TRBJ1-2, with 10 bases that match TRBD1. Unmatched junction bases numbered 1, after V lost 2 bases and J lost 4 bases. CDR3 length: 13 amino acids. Germline CDR1 GTSNPN, CDR2 SVGIG (reference sequence). Written as DNA, the CDR3 is TGTGCCTGGAGTCGGGACAGGGGCTATGGCTACACCTTC. This gives the protein CAWSRDRGYGYTF.

In this sample, this clone turned up a few times. The chain links TRBV3-1 (or the pseudogene TRBV3-2) to TRBJ2-3; 11 bases are shared with TRBD2. The CDR3 loop spans 17 amino acids. Germline V gene sequence: CDR1 LGHDT, CDR2 YNNKEL (reference sequence). J lost 5 bases, V lost 3 bases, and 10 bases had no gene match. The CDR3 spells CASSHQLAGEWIDTQYF. The CDR3 bases are TGTGCCAGCAGCCACCAACTAGCGGGGGAGTGGATAGATACGCAGTATTTT.

This chain connects TRBV18 to TRBJ2-1; D may be TRBD2 (6 bases). Trimming pared 3 bases from V and 4 bases from J, leaving 13 bases between. The germline gives CDR1 KGHSH, CDR2 LQKENI. The CDR3 contains 15 residues. This CDR3 reads CASSPTRHKYNEQFF. CDR3 DNA sequence: TGTGCCAGCTCACCGACTAGACACAAATACAATGAGCAGTTCTTC. Supplemented by reference TRBV18 and TRBJ2-1, the full variable domain reads NAGVMQNPRHLVRRRGQEARLRCSPMKGHSHVYWYRQLPEEGLKFMVYLQKENIIDESGMPKERFSAEFPKEGPSILRIQQVVRGDSAAYFCASSPTRHKYNEQFFGPGTRLTVL.